Below are 18 T cell receptor beta chains sequenced from a single sample in a study of T cells after yellow fever vaccination. TCRdb used MiXCR to reprocess the 5' RACE reads, holding one entry per CDR3 protein. The top ten clones hold 14% to 15% of a sample with fewer than 400,000 distinct CDR3 sequences, 6.2% of them seen once. Sequenced here: PBMCs, sampled 5 days after the yellow fever booster vaccination. The receptors originated from a man in his thirties or forties who received the YFV17D yellow fever vaccine.

V usage is TRBV7-2 and J usage is TRBJ2-5; D possibly matches TRBD1 or TRBD2 (5 bases each). This CDR3 is 16 amino acids long. The V and J ends lost 5 bases and 5 bases respectively, with 21 bases between them. Germline V gene data show CDR1 as SGHTA and CDR2 as FQGNSA. In nucleotides, the CDR3 is TGTGCCAGCAGCCTAACGGGGCAGGGAAGAATCGAGACCCAGTACTTC. It is translated as CASSLTGQGRIETQYF.

The rearrangement links TRBV19 to TRBJ2-1; 7 bases map to TRBD2. Germline CDR1 reads LNHDA; CDR2 reads SQIVND (reference sequence). The CDR3 runs to 16 residues. The V gene end was trimmed by 9 bases and the J gene end by 0 bases; junction bases not matched to a gene: 11. The CDR3 DNA reads as TGTGCCAGCGCCCGGGCGGGAGTAATCTCCTACAATGAGCAGTTCTTC. It is translated as CASARAGVISYNEQFF.

This clonotype was seen only a few times. The chain recombines TRBV3-1 with TRBJ2-6; D possibly corresponds to TRBD2 (5 bases). V lost 2 bases and J 4 bases, leaving 9 bases between the germline ends. The CDR3 loop spans 15 amino acids. Germline V lookup: CDR1 LGHDT, CDR2 YNNKEL (reference sequence). The CDR3 sequence: CASSQTSMGANVLTF. DNA for the CDR3: TGTGCCAGCAGCCAAACTAGTATGGGGGCCAACGTCCTGACTTTC.

The V call is TRBV19, the J call TRBJ1-2; TRBD1 matches at 10 bases. V lost 4 bases to trimming and J lost 4 bases; unmatched junction nucleotides: 9. Germline V gives CDR1 LNHDA, CDR2 SQIVND (reference sequence). This CDR3 spans 16 amino acids. CDR3 loop: CASSRRQGAGGYGYTF. The DNA of the CDR3 is TGTGCCAGTAGTAGAAGACAGGGGGCAGGTGGCTATGGCTACACCTTC.

This clonotype has a count of ten or more. The V call is TRBV7-9, the J call TRBJ1-4; D is perhaps TRBD1 (6 bases). The V and J ends lost 4 bases and 8 bases respectively, with 17 bases between them. CDR3 size: 15 residues. Germline V gene lookup returns CDR1 SEHNR and CDR2 FQNEAQ (reference sequence). The CDR3 loop is CASSSQQGTREKLFF. The CDR3 DNA is TGTGCCAGCAGCTCCCAACAGGGAACTAGGGAAAAACTGTTTTTT. Full variable domain (rest looked up from reference TRBV7-9 and TRBJ1-4): DTGVSQNPRHKITKRGQNVTFRCDPISEHNRLYWYRQTLGQGPEFLTYFQNEAQLEKSRLLSDRFSAERPKGSFSTLEIQRTEQGDSAMYLCASSSQQGTREKLFFGSGTQLSVL.

This clonotype has more than one count but fewer than ten. The chain couples TRBV19 to TRBJ2-1, with a weak D call TRBD1 (5 bases). The germline V gene has CDR1 LNHDA and CDR2 SQIVND (reference sequence). This CDR3 is 14 amino acids long. The V and J ends lost 9 bases and 5 bases respectively, with 17 bases between them. CDR3 protein: CASLQVGIHNEQFF. The CDR3 DNA reads TGTGCCAGCCTACAGGTGGGGATTCACAATGAGCAGTTCTTC.

This clonotype was counted a few times. This rearrangement joins TRBV20-1 to TRBJ2-3, with 7 positions matching TRBD2. In germline, CDR1 is DFQATT, CDR2 SNEGSKA (reference sequence). J gave up 4 bases and V 3 bases, and 1 base lay outside the gene matches. There are 12 residues in the CDR3. In DNA, the CDR3 is TGCAGTGCTAGCACTAGCGCAGATACGCAGTATTTT. Protein: CSASTSADTQYF.

This clonotype was observed a handful of times. The chain is built from TRBV10-3 and TRBJ2-5; D call uncertain. Per the germline V gene, CDR1 is ENHRY and CDR2 is SYGVKD. The CDR3 consists of 14 residues. V was pared by 3 bases and J by 4 bases, with 12 bases between. CDR3 nucleotide sequence: TGTGCCATCAGTGAATCGCCCAGCCCAGAGACCCAGTACTTC. Translating it yields CAISESPSPETQYF.

In its sample, this clonotype was seen many times. CDR3 sequence (DNA): TGTGCCAGTAGTCCCGACCCCCCAGGGGGCTTCTACAATGAGCAGTTCTTC. Encoded protein: CASSPDPPGGFYNEQFF. This sequence joins TRBV19 and TRBJ2-1, with 8 nucleotides matching TRBD1. V shed 5 bases, J shed 3 bases, and the junction held 12 bases outside the gene matches. This CDR3 contains 17 residues. Per the germline V gene, CDR1 is LNHDA and CDR2 is SQIVND (reference sequence).

This clonotype showed up many times. The rearrangement uses TRBV4-3 and TRBJ2-1; tentative D call: TRBD2 (7 bases). Germline V gives CDR1 LGHNA, CDR2 YSLEER. Trimming left V 2 bases short and J 10 bases short, with 15 bases between. CDR3 size: 14 residues. CDR3 sequence: CASSQRGAGNEQFF. The CDR3 nucleotides are TGCGCCAGCAGCCAACGGGGGGCAGGGAACGAGCAGTTCTTC.

This clonotype turned up a few times. V is TRBV5-1 and J is TRBJ2-1; 9 bases are shared with TRBD2. The length of the CDR3 is 16 residues. Germline CDR1 SGHRS, CDR2 YFSETQ. V lost 4 bases to trimming and J lost 4 bases; unmatched junction nucleotides: 9. The CDR3 coding sequence is TGCGCCAGCAGCCACATGACTAGCGGATATTACAATGAGCAGTTCTTC. Protein sequence: CASSHMTSGYYNEQFF.

This clonotype was counted ten times or more. The rearrangement uses TRBV7-9 and TRBJ2-7; tentative D call: TRBD1 (6 bases). Between the trimmed V and J ends, which lost 5 bases and 5 bases, there was a span of 16 bases. This CDR3 comprises 14 residues. CDR1 and CDR2 from the germline V gene are SEHNR and FQNEAQ (reference sequence). CDR3 protein: CASSTWTEGHEQYF. DNA for the CDR3: TGTGCCAGCAGCACCTGGACAGAAGGGCACGAGCAGTACTTC.

The rearrangement joins TRBV23-1 to TRBJ2-3, with D possibly TRBD2 on 5 matching bases. TRBV23-1 counts as an open reading frame of uncertain function. The CDR3 covers 12 residues. Between the trimmed V and J ends, which lost 4 bases and 4 bases, there was a span of 6 bases. The CDR3 DNA reads TGCGCCAGCAGTCCAGCGGCAGATACGCAGTATTTT. Protein sequence: CASSPAADTQYF.

The table lists this clonotype with many counts. V and J are TRBV20-1 and TRBJ2-2; 10 bases are shared with TRBD2. The V gene's germline CDR1 is DFQATT and CDR2 SNEGSKA (reference sequence). The ends lost 6 bases at V and 5 bases at J; junction bases unmatched: 6. The CDR3 is 14 residues long. CDR3 loop: CSALAGVGTGELFF. CDR3 sequence (DNA): TGCAGTGCGCTAGCGGGAGTGGGGACCGGGGAGCTGTTTTTT.

This clonotype occurred a few times. This chain connects TRBV27 to TRBJ2-7; TRBD2 aligns across 9 bases. The V and J ends lost 4 bases and 0 bases, in that order; junction bases with no gene match: 4. This CDR3 comprises 15 residues. Germline V gene lookup returns CDR1 MNHEY and CDR2 SMNVEV (reference sequence). CDR3 amino acids: CASSSASGDSYEQYF. CDR3 DNA: TGTGCCAGCAGTTCCGCTAGCGGGGACTCCTACGAGCAGTACTTC.

This clonotype was seen ten or more times. This chain connects TRBV7-9 to TRBJ2-7; tentatively, D is TRBD2 (5 bases). Trimming removed 5 bases from V and 5 bases from J, with 7 bases in between. Germline-derived CDR1 and CDR2 are SEHNR and FQNEAQ (reference sequence). The CDR3 length is 11 residues. The CDR3: CASSKRDEQYF. The CDR3, as DNA: TGTGCCAGCAGCAAGAGGGACGAGCAGTACTTC.

At least ten counts were recorded for this clonotype. The chain uses TRBV5-5 and TRBJ2-7; 9 positions agree with TRBD2. Germline assignment: CDR1 SGHKS and CDR2 YYEKEE (reference sequence). V lost 4 bases and J lost 2; bases outside the gene matches: 10. This CDR3 is 16 amino acids long. The CDR3 here is CASSRSTAGGAYEQYF. For the CDR3, the DNA is TGTGCCAGCAGCCGATCCACTGCGGGAGGGGCCTACGAGCAGTACTTC. The full variable domain, completed using reference TRBV5-5 and TRBJ2-7, is DAGVTQSPTHLIKTRGQQVTLRCSPISGHKSVSWYQQVLGQGPQFIFQYYEKEERGRGNFPDRFSARQFPNYSSELNVNALLLGDSALYLCASSRSTAGGAYEQYFGPGTRLTVT.

This clonotype turned up a few times. The V gene is TRBV9, the J gene TRBJ2-1; D is perhaps TRBD1 (6 bases). Germline V gene data show CDR1 as SGDLS and CDR2 as YYNGEE. The CDR3 spans 15 residues. V was clipped by 0 bases and J by 6 bases, with 13 bases between them. The CDR3 DNA is TGTGCCAGCAGCGTAGGAACAGGGAGCGGCAATGAGCAGTTCTTC. The encoded protein is CASSVGTGSGNEQFF.